This T cell receptor (beta chain) was sequenced for a study of T cell changes during pregnancy in multiple sclerosis. TCRdb keeps only in-frame clones here, not all; method: immunoSEQ multiplex PCR. Here the sample spans 55,000 to 65,000 clones, 93% being singletons. The sample consisted of CD4+ T cells from peripheral blood mononuclear cells, taken before pregnancy. The receptor's source is a female donor with multiple sclerosis, enrolled in a pregnancy study.

CDR3 amino acids: CASSQAAFRSGGYTF. CDR3 in DNA: TGCGCCAGCAGCCAAGCCGCCTTCCGCTCGGGGGGCTACACCTTC. V usage is TRBV4-1 and J usage is TRBJ1-2; D is undetermined. The CDR3 sequence is 15 residues long. Germline values: CDR1 MGHRA, CDR2 YSYEKL. Trimming pared 1 base from V and 8 bases from J, leaving 17 bases between.